Listed below are T cell receptor beta chains from one sample, sequenced in a study of shared clonotypes between healthy human individuals. Profiling relied on immunoSEQ multiplex PCR, and the TCRdb table lists in-frame clones only, not all of them. The table has under 2,000,000 clones, about 95% seen once. Specimen: naive CD8+ T cells sorted from blood. These receptors were collected from a man aged 18 to 30 in good health. Both conserved end residues are part of each CDR3. D genes are given only for firm matches. Clone size, where shown, is once, few, many, or a class for clones that have expanded.

j_call clone_size v_call d_call cdr3_aa cdr3_nt
TRBJ1-2 once TRBV2 NA CASSEGAVGPLLYGYTF TGTGCCAGCAGTGAAGGGGCAGTCGGGCCTTTACTCTATGGCTACACCTTC
TRBJ1-5 NA TRBV7-2 NA CASSLSTDSNQPQHF TGTGCCAGCAGCTTAAGTACAGATAGCAATCAGCCCCAGCATTTT
TRBJ2-2 NA TRBV7-3 TRBD2 CASSRLAYGELFF TGTGCCAGCAGCCGACTAGCGTACGGGGAGCTGTTTTTT
TRBJ2-1 NA TRBV5-6 NA CASSSALVVGYNEQFF TGTGCCAGCAGCTCGGCTCTAGTTGTTGGTTACAATGAGCAGTTCTTC
TRBJ2-1 NA TRBV4-1 NA CASSLGAVEQFF TGCGCCAGCAGCCTAGGGGCGGTTGAGCAGTTCTTC
TRBJ1-1 NA TRBV27 NA CASSLSTGAGTEAFF TGTGCCAGCAGTTTATCGACGGGGGCCGGCACTGAAGCTTTCTTT
TRBJ2-7 NA TRBV6-5 TRBD2 CASSYAAGGVYEQYF TGTGCCAGCAGTTATGCGGCGGGGGGAGTCTACGAGCAGTACTTC
TRBJ2-1 once TRBV4-1 NA CASSPLDSLDNEQFF TGCGCCAGCAGCCCCCTGGACAGTTTGGACAATGAGCAGTTCTTC
TRBJ1-5 NA TRBV27 NA CASSLGPSGNQPQHF TGTGCCAGCAGTTTGGGACCCTCCGGCAATCAGCCCCAGCATTTT
TRBJ2-7 NA TRBV5-6 TRBD1 CASSFGTGTYEQYF TGTGCCAGCAGCTTTGGGACAGGGACCTACGAGCAGTACTTC
TRBJ1-1 once TRBV6-1 NA CASITDMNTEAFF TGTGCCAGCATTACGGACATGAACACTGAAGCTTTCTTT
TRBJ2-2 NA TRBV10-3 TRBD2 CAISAMAGEGTGELFF TGTGCCATCAGTGCTATGGCGGGAGAGGGTACCGGGGAGCTGTTTTTT
TRBJ2-7 NA TRBV5-1 TRBD2 CASSVDPGASSGRPEQYF TGCGCCAGCAGCGTTGACCCGGGGGCTTCTAGCGGGAGACCCGAGCAGTACTTC
TRBJ2-3 NA TRBV4-3 NA CASSRLVLTGPSDTQYF TGCGCCAGCAGCCGCCTCGTATTGACGGGGCCCTCAGATACGCAGTATTTT
TRBJ2-5 NA TRBV7-3 TRBD2 CASSPGLAGPGAETQYF TGTGCCAGCAGCCCTGGACTAGCGGGGCCGGGGGCGGAGACCCAGTACTTC
TRBJ2-7 NA TRBV9 NA CASSVVPTGSEQYF TGTGCCAGCAGCGTAGTCCCCACCGGGAGTGAGCAGTACTTC
TRBJ2-7 NA TRBV7-8 TRBD2 CASSWGLAGGTGEQYF TGTGCCAGCAGCTGGGGACTAGCGGGGGGGACGGGCGAGCAGTACTTC
TRBJ1-6 once TRBV5-4 NA CASSTSGVPAYNSPLHF TGTGCCAGCAGTACCTCGGGGGTCCCAGCCTATAATTCACCCCTCCACTTT
TRBJ1-2 NA TRBV6-1 NA CASSEAPGGYGYTF TGTGCCAGCAGTGAAGCCCCCGGGGGGTATGGCTACACCTTC
TRBJ2-7 NA TRBV5-6 NA CASSSSVPYEQYF TGTGCCAGCAGCTCCTCCGTCCCCTACGAGCAGTACTTC
TRBJ1-2 NA TRBV7-9 NA CASSSRPGLYGYTF TGTGCCAGCAGTTCCCGTCCCGGCCTCTATGGCTACACCTTC
TRBJ1-2 NA TRBV7-6 NA CASSLEAGVDYGYTF TGTGCCAGCAGCTTAGAGGCGGGGGTCGACTATGGCTACACCTTC
TRBJ1-1 NA TRBV21-1 NA CASSKTRGGTEAFF TGTGCCAGCAGCAAAACCCGAGGGGGCACTGAAGCTTTCTTT
TRBJ2-7 NA TRBV5-4 NA CASSPDPWSSYEQYF TGTGCCAGCAGCCCGGACCCCTGGAGCTCCTACGAGCAGTACTTC
TRBJ1-2 NA TRBV28 NA CASRRDVIYPNYGYTF TGTGCCAGCAGGAGGGACGTAATTTACCCCAACTATGGCTACACCTTC
TRBJ1-2 NA TRBV6-5 NA CASSYFPSQGYTF TGTGCCAGCAGTTACTTCCCCTCCCAGGGCTACACCTTC
TRBJ2-7 NA TRBV10-3 TRBD1 CAINTDTDRGQSYEQYF TGTGCCATCAATACTGATACGGACAGGGGGCAGAGCTACGAGCAGTACTTC
TRBJ2-7 NA TRBV29-1 NA CSVELGYEQYF TGCAGCGTTGAGTTGGGATACGAGCAGTACTTC
TRBJ2-7 once TRBV10-1 NA CASSESEVDEQYF TGCGCCAGCAGTGAGTCGGAGGTGGACGAGCAGTACTTC
TRBJ2-7 NA TRBV19 NA CASSIIPDSAFYEQYF TGTGCCAGTAGTATCATCCCCGATTCAGCTTTCTACGAGCAGTACTTC
TRBJ1-1 NA TRBV4-2 NA CASSQTTGNTEAFF TGTGCCAGCAGCCAAACCACAGGGAACACTGAAGCTTTCTTT
TRBJ2-7 NA TRBV7-9 NA CASRLGTYEQYF TGTGCCAGCAGACTAGGGACCTACGAGCAGTACTTC
TRBJ1-1 NA TRBV19 NA CASSIDLEELSKAFF TGTGCCAGTAGTATCGATTTAGAAGAGCTTTCAAAAGCTTTCTTT
TRBJ2-7 NA TRBV5-6 TRBD1 CASRQGVSYEQYF TGTGCCAGCAGACAGGGGGTATCCTACGAGCAGTACTTC
TRBJ1-2 NA TRBV4-1 TRBD1 CASSQFPGQGGNYGYTF TGCGCCAGCAGCCAGTTCCCGGGACAGGGGGGAAACTATGGCTACACCTTC
TRBJ2-3 NA TRBV7-9 NA CASSPQSADTQYF TGTGCCAGCAGCCCACAGAGCGCAGATACGCAGTATTTT
TRBJ2-7 NA TRBV7-9 TRBD1 CASSSEFGQGARYEQYF TGTGCCAGCAGCTCAGAGTTCGGGCAGGGGGCACGCTACGAGCAGTACTTC
TRBJ2-3 NA TRBV25-1 NA CASTRGGGDTQYF TGTGCCAGCACTAGAGGGGGTGGAGATACGCAGTATTTT
TRBJ2-7 NA TRBV7-9 NA CASSLTGFWEQYF TGTGCCAGCAGCTTGACCGGATTTTGGGAGCAGTACTTC
TRBJ2-7 NA TRBV6-6 NA CASSYSGEEGEQYF TGTGCCAGCAGTTACTCAGGGGAGGAGGGCGAGCAGTACTTC
TRBJ1-1 NA TRBV28 NA CASRRLKDSLKDTEAFF TGTGCCAGCAGACGACTCAAGGACAGTTTGAAGGACACTGAAGCTTTCTTT
TRBJ2-3 once TRBV5-1 NA CASGLRTSTDTQYF TGCGCCAGCGGACTTAGGACTAGCACAGATACGCAGTATTTT
TRBJ1-1 NA TRBV10-2 TRBD1 CATTTGVGTEAFF TGCGCCACAACGACAGGGGTTGGGACTGAAGCTTTCTTT
TRBJ2-1 NA TRBV5-4 NA CASSFFGGMVDEQFF TGTGCCAGCAGCTTCTTTGGCGGGATGGTGGATGAGCAGTTCTTC
TRBJ2-2 once TRBV23-1 NA CASSLSTCHTGELFF TGCGCCAGCAGTCTTTCGACCTGTCACACCGGGGAGCTGTTTTTT
TRBJ1-1 NA TRBV6-1 NA CASRTETEAFF TGTGCCAGCAGGACAGAAACTGAAGCTTTCTTT
TRBJ2-2 NA TRBV4-1 TRBD1 CASSSHPGGNTGELFF TGCGCCAGCAGCAGTCATCCAGGGGGGAACACCGGGGAGCTGTTTTTT
TRBJ2-7 NA TRBV28 NA CASSFPDGGPYEQYF TGTGCCAGCAGTTTCCCAGACGGGGGGCCCTACGAGCAGTACTTC
TRBJ2-3 NA TRBV5-4 NA CASSPTVTSSTDTQYF TGTGCCAGCAGCCCAACGGTTACATCTAGCACAGATACGCAGTATTTT
TRBJ1-1 once TRBV21-1 NA CASRAQGNTEAFF TGTGCCAGCAGGGCACAGGGGAACACTGAAGCTTTCTTT